Sequencing of this TCR beta chain was carried out in a study of Ad26.COV2.S vaccination and SARS-CoV-2 variants. The sample's treatment: some 20 received Ad26.COV2.S at low or high dose, single or two shots; about 5 received placebo; per-sample allocation not given. Repertoires come from day 63 after the first vaccine or placebo injection. CDR3 length equals 18 residues. Germline V CDR1 and CDR2: SGHAT, FQNNGV. V was clipped by 3 bases and J by 0 bases; unmatched bases: 12. The data were produced by immunoSEQ multiplex PCR, yet TCRdb's version contains in-frame clones alone and is incomplete. In the table there are around 340,000 clones, roughly nine tenths of which are singletons.

The clonotype comes from a person between 18 and 65 years old who received the Ad26.COV2.S COVID-19 vaccine or a placebo. Sequenced material: peripheral blood, taken in a trial of Ad26.COV2.S vaccine versus placebo. This sequence joins TRBV11-2 and TRBJ1-2, with 8 bases lining up with TRBD1. CDR3 residues: CASSFRTGLMSSNYGYTF. CDR3 in DNA: TGTGCCAGCAGCTTCCGGACAGGGTTAATGTCGTCTAACTATGGCTACACCTTC.